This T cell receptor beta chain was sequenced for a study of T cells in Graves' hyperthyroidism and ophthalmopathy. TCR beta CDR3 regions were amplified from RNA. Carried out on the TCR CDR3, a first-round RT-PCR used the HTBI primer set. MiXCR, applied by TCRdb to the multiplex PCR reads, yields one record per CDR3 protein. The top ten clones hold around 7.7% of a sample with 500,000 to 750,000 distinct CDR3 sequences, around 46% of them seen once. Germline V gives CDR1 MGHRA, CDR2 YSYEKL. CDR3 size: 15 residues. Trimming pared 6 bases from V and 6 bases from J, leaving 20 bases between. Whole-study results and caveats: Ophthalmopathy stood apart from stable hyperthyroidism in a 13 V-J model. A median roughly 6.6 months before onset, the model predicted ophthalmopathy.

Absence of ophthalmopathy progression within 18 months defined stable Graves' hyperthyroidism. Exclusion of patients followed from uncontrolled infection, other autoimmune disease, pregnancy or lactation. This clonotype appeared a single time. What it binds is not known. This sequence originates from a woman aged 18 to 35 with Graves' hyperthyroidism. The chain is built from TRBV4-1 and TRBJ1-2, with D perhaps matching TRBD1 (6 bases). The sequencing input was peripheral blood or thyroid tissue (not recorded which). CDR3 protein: CASRPATGRDDGYTF. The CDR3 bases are TGCGCCAGCAGACCCGCGACAGGACGGGATGATGGCTACACCTTC.